What follows describes a single T cell receptor beta chain. This entry is derived from a study of OX40 agonist ivuxolimab in advanced cancers. V was shortened by 4 bases and J by 0 bases, with 14 bases between the two germline ends. Germline-derived CDR1 and CDR2 are SGHRS and YFSETQ. CDR3 length equals 16 residues. Data came from immunoSEQ multiplex PCR; TCRdb stores just in-frame clones and leaves some out. The table lists just under 100,000 clones, approximately 94% of them singletons, with about 0.18% in the top ten. The sequences come from CD4+ or CD8+ T cells sorted from blood, collected in a trial of the OX40 agonist ivuxolimab. This chain joins TRBV5-1 and TRBJ2-1; no definite D call. The receptor's source is an adult with an advanced solid tumor such as melanoma, head and neck, liver or kidney cancer. Here the CDR3 reads CASSASRVGSYNEQFF. The CDR3 bases are TGCGCCAGCAGCGCCTCAAGGGTTGGCTCCTACAATGAGCAGTTCTTC.